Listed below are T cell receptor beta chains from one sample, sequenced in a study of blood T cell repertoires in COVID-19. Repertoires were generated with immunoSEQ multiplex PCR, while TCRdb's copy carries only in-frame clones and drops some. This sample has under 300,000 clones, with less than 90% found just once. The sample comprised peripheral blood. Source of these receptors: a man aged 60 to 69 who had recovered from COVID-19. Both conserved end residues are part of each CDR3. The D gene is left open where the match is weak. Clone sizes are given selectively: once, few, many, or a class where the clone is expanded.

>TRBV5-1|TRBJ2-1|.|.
CASSSAGLLNEQFF
TGCGCCAGCAGCTCTGCGGGACTTCTCAATGAGCAGTTCTTC
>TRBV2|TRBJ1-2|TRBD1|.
CASSEGGQGKFHGYTF
TGTGCCAGCAGTGAAGGCGGACAGGGCAAATTTCATGGCTACACCTTC
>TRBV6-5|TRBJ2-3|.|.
CASSKPGADTQYF
TGTGCCAGCAGTAAACCGGGAGCTGATACGCAGTATTTT
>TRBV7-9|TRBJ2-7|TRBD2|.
CASSLETGAGVEQYF
TGTGCCAGCAGCTTAGAAACGGGTGCGGGGGTCGAGCAGTACTTC
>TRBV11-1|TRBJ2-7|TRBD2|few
CASSKGLAGGVEQYF
TGTGCCAGCAGCAAAGGACTAGCGGGAGGTGTCGAGCAGTACTTC
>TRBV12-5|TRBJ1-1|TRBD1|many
CASGSSRDRGRDGITEAFF
TGTGCTAGTGGTTCGTCCCGGGACAGGGGGCGGGACGGTATCACTGAAGCTTTCTTT
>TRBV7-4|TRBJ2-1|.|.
CASSRARNEQFF
TGTGCCAGCAGCCGAGCGAGGAATGAGCAGTTCTTC
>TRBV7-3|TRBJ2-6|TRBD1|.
CASKLTGSNSGANVLTF
TGTGCCAGCAAGCTGACAGGGTCCAACTCTGGGGCCAACGTCCTGACTTTC
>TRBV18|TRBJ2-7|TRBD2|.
CASSPTLAGTYEQYF
TGTGCCAGCTCACCAACCCTAGCGGGTACCTACGAGCAGTACTTC
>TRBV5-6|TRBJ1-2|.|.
CASSLAGRVVYGYTF
TGTGCCAGCAGCTTAGCGGGCAGGGTGGTCTATGGCTACACCTTC
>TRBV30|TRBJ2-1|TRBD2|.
CAWRSRTSGRQGEQFF
TGTGCCTGGAGGAGCCGGACTAGCGGGAGGCAGGGTGAGCAGTTCTTC
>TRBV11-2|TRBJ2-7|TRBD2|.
CASSYRTSGNYEQYF
TGTGCCAGCAGCTATAGGACTAGCGGAAACTACGAGCAGTACTTC
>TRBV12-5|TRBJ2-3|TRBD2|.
CASGLVIGRGPDTQYF
TGTGCTAGTGGTTTGGTAATCGGGAGGGGCCCAGATACGCAGTATTTT
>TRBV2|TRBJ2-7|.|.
CASRGEYEQYF
TGTGCCAGCAGGGGAGAATACGAGCAGTACTTC
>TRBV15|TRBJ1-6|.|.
CATSSRGGYNSPLHF
TGTGCCACCAGCAGTCGAGGGGGTTATAATTCACCCCTCCACTTT
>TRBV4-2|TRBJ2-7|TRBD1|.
CASSQGQGAYEQYF
TGTGCCAGCAGCCAAGGTCAGGGGGCCTACGAGCAGTACTTC
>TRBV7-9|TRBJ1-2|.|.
CASSSEGTYYGYTF
TGTGCCAGCAGCTCCGAGGGGACTTACTATGGCTACACCTTC
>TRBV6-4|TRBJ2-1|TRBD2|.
CASSASGGYNEQFF
TGTGCCAGCAGTGCGTCGGGGGGCTACAATGAGCAGTTCTTC
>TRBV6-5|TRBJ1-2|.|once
CASSYAAQAYGYTF
TGTGCCAGCAGCTACGCGGCACAGGCGTATGGCTACACCTTC
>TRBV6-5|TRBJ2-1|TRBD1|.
CASRKAGTGGNEQFF
TGTGCCAGCAGGAAAGCCGGGACAGGGGGGAATGAGCAGTTCTTC
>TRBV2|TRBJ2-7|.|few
CASRDTGRPRYEQYF
TGTGCCAGCAGGGATACAGGGCGACCCCGCTACGAGCAGTACTTC
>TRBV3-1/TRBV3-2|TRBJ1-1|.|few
CASSPTLNTEAFF
TGTGCCAGCAGCCCAACTCTGAACACTGAAGCTTTCTTT
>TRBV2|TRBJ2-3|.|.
CATLRGGITDTQYF
TGTGCCACCTTAAGGGGCGGAATCACAGATACGCAGTATTTT
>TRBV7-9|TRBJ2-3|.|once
CASSRPRSGARVTDTQYF
TGTGCCAGCAGTCGACCCCGTTCGGGAGCAAGGGTCACGGATACGCAGTATTTT
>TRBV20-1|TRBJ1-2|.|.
CSARLPDGYTF
TGCAGTGCTAGACTTCCCGATGGCTACACCTTC
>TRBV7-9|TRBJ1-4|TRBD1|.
CASSSGQVRDNEKLFF
TGTGCCAGCAGCTCTGGACAGGTCCGTGACAATGAAAAACTGTTTTTT
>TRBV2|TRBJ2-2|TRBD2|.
CASTRGGLAGGYTGELFF
TGTGCCAGCACTCGAGGGGGACTAGCGGGAGGTTACACCGGGGAGCTGTTTTTT
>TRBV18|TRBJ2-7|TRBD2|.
CASSPGTSGTYEQYF
TGTGCCAGCTCACCCGGGACTAGCGGAACCTACGAGCAGTACTTC
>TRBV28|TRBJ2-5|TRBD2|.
CASSLWGSGGAIETQYF
TGTGCCAGCAGTTTATGGGGTAGCGGGGGGGCGATCGAGACCCAGTACTTC
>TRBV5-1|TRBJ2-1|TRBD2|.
CASSLASGSDEQFF
TGCGCCAGCAGCTTGGCTAGCGGGAGTGATGAGCAGTTCTTC
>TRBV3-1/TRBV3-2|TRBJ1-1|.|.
CASSQGAGLYTEAFF
TGTGCCAGCAGCCAAGGGGCCGGACTGTACACTGAAGCTTTCTTT
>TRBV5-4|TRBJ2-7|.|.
CASSYRERPYEQYF
TGTGCCAGCAGCTACAGGGAGAGGCCCTACGAGCAGTACTTC
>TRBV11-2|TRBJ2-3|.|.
CAAAVGGADPTDTQYF
TGTGCCGCCGCCGTTGGTGGGGCGGACCCCACAGATACGCAGTATTTT
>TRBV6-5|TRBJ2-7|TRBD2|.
CASSSWGGEQYF
TGTGCCAGCAGTTCCTGGGGGGGGGAGCAGTACTTC
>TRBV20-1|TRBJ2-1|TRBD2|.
CSASSGRGGLWEQFF
TGCAGTGCAAGTAGCGGGAGGGGAGGCTTATGGGAGCAGTTCTTC
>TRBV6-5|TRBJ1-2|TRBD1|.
CASTVGQANYGYTF
TGTGCCAGCACGGTTGGACAGGCTAACTATGGCTACACCTTC
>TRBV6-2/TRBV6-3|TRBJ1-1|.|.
CASSFAGGPTEAFF
TGTGCCAGCAGCTTCGCGGGGGGGCCCACTGAAGCTTTCTTT
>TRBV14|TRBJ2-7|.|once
CASSQGPGDEQYF
TGTGCCAGCAGCCAAGGCCCAGGGGATGAGCAGTACTTC
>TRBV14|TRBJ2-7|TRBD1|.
CASSQGYPGQGYEQYF
TGTGCCAGCAGCCAAGGTTACCCAGGACAGGGGTACGAGCAGTACTTC
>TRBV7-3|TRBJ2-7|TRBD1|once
CASSPGQGGSYEQYF
TGTGCCAGCAGCCCGGGACAGGGGGGTTCCTACGAGCAGTACTTC
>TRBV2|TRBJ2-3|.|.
CASSEGAVGYTQYF
TGTGCCAGCAGTGAAGGTGCCGTCGGGTATACGCAGTATTTT